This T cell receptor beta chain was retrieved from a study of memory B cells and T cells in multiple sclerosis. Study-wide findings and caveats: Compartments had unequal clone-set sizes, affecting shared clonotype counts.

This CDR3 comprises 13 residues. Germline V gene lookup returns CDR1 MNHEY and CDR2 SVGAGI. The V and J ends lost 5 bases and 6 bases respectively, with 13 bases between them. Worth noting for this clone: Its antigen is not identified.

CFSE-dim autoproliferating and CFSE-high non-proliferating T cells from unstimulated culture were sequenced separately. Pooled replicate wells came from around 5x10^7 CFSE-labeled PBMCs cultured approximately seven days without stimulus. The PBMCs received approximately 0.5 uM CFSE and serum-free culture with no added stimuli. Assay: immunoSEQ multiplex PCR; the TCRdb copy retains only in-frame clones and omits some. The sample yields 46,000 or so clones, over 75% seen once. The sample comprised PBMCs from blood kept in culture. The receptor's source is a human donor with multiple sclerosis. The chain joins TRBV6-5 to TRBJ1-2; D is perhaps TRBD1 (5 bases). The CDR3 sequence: CASSQREGHGYTF. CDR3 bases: TGTGCCAGCAGTCAACGGGAGGGGCATGGCTACACCTTC.